These 15 T cell receptor beta chains were sequenced from one sample in a study of blood T cell repertoires in COVID-19. Only in-frame clones appear in the TCRdb table, and some are missing; sequencing was by immunoSEQ multiplex PCR. The sample shows under 140,000 clones, approximately 90% of them seen only once. Material for sequencing was peripheral blood. These receptor sequences come from a woman in her 50s with acute or convalescent COVID-19.

The J gene is TRBJ1-2, the V gene TRBV28; TRBD1 aligns across 9 bases. Germline V gives CDR1 MDHEN, CDR2 SYDVKM. The CDR3 sequence is 15 residues long. The J segment lost 11 bases and the V segment lost 2 bases, leaving 12 bases of the junction unmatched. In DNA, the CDR3 is TGTGCCAGCAGTTTAGGTTTCGGGGGACAGGGTGTATACACCTTC. As protein: CASSLGFGGQGVYTF.

V and J are TRBV10-3 and TRBJ1-1; D possibly corresponds to TRBD1 (5 bases). This CDR3 spans 17 amino acids. Per the germline V gene, CDR1 is ENHRY and CDR2 is SYGVKD. The V end was cut by 2 bases, the J end by 9 bases, with 25 bases between. The CDR3 spells CAISEPFGTPAPFQAFF. The CDR3 DNA follows: TGTGCCATCAGTGAGCCGTTCGGGACTCCAGCCCCATTTCAAGCTTTCTTT.

The chain links TRBV5-1 to TRBJ1-2; no reliable D call. Per the germline V gene, CDR1 is SGHRS and CDR2 is YFSETQ. The CDR3 has 12 residues. Trimming left V 1 base short and J 3 bases short, with 4 bases between. Here the CDR3 DNA reads TGCGCCAGCAGCTTGACAGACTATGGCTACACCTTC. Translation: CASSLTDYGYTF.

The chain carries TRBV5-1 and TRBJ2-3; D is perhaps TRBD2 (6 bases). Trimming took 2 bases from V and 0 from J, leaving 13 bases between them. The CDR3 is 16 amino acids. Germline V gene sequence: CDR1 SGHRS, CDR2 YFSETQ. CDR3 loop: CASSLSRSGSTDTQYF. The DNA for the CDR3 is TGCGCCAGCAGCTTATCGCGGAGCGGGAGCACAGATACGCAGTATTTT.

This chain links TRBV30 with TRBJ1-2; D is perhaps TRBD1 (5 bases). The length of the CDR3 is 15 residues. The germline V gene encodes CDR1 GTSNPN and CDR2 SVGIG (reference sequence). Trimming pared 5 bases from V and 2 bases from J, leaving 18 bases between. CDR3: CAWGRPYGGNYGYTF. The DNA for the CDR3 is TGTGCCTGGGGTAGACCTTACGGGGGAAACTATGGCTACACCTTC.

This sequence joins TRBV6-6 and TRBJ1-1; TRBD1 agrees at 7 bases. Per the germline V gene, CDR1 is MNHNY and CDR2 is SVGAGI (reference sequence). Trimming removed 4 bases from V and 4 bases from J; junction bases left unmatched: 6. The CDR3 spans 14 residues. The CDR3 here is CASSSTGEGTEAFF. In DNA, the CDR3 is TGTGCCAGCAGTTCAACAGGGGAAGGCACTGAAGCTTTCTTT.

V is TRBV29-1 and J is TRBJ2-1, with 7 bases that match TRBD2. CDR3 length: 11 residues. Germline-derived CDR1 and CDR2 are SQVTM and ANQGSEA. V trimming: 6 bases; J trimming: 7 bases; junction bases outside the gene matches: 3. The CDR3 reads CSVVLANEQFF. The CDR3 nucleotides are TGCAGCGTCGTACTAGCGAATGAGCAGTTCTTC.

The chain is built from TRBV5-1 and TRBJ2-7, with TRBD2 as a possible D gene (5 bases). Looked up from germline, CDR1 is SGHRS and CDR2 is YFSETQ. CDR3 length: 16 residues. V was shortened by 0 bases and J by 5 bases, with 18 bases between the two germline ends. CDR3 DNA: TGCGCCAGCAGCTTGGCCCTCAGCGGAGTGGGCGACGAGCAGTACTTC. It yields the protein CASSLALSGVGDEQYF.

The chain carries TRBV15 and TRBJ1-5, with unresolved D. CDR3 size: 16 residues. Trimming shortened V by 4 bases and J by 0 bases, and 13 bases separated the two germline ends. The V gene's germline CDR1 is LNHNV and CDR2 YYDKDF (reference sequence). CDR3 sequence reads: CATSKRLESSNQPQHF. CDR3 DNA sequence: TGTGCCACCAGCAAACGACTGGAGAGTAGCAATCAGCCCCAGCATTTT. The complete variable domain, with remaining parts taken from reference TRBV15 and TRBJ1-5, reads DAMVIQNPRYQVTQFGKPVTLSCSQTLNHNVMYWYQQKSSQAPKLLFHYYDKDFNNEADTPDNFQSRRPNTSFCFLDIRSPGLGDTAMYLCATSKRLESSNQPQHFGDGTRLSIL.

The V and J genes are TRBV5-1 and TRBJ2-2, with a weak D call TRBD1 (5 bases). Germline V gene lookup returns CDR1 SGHRS and CDR2 YFSETQ. This CDR3 has 13 amino acids. The V end lost 1 base, the J end lost 7 bases, and 8 bases lay between the germline ends. CDR3 DNA sequence: TGCGCCAGCAGCTTGAAGGGGCACGGGGAGCTGTTTTTT. The encoded protein is CASSLKGHGELFF.

This chain connects TRBV24-1 to TRBJ2-5; possibly TRBD1 for D (6 bases). There are 15 residues in the CDR3. Germline lookup yields CDR1 KGHDR and CDR2 SFDVKD. The germline V and J ends were trimmed by 6 bases and 1 base, with 14 bases remaining between them. CDR3 nucleotide sequence: TGTGCCACCAGTCGCCAGGGGACACCCCAAGAGACCCAGTACTTC. This gives the protein CATSRQGTPQETQYF.

The chain's CDR3 is CASSSGESADTQYF. The DNA for the CDR3 is TGCGCCAGCAGCTCAGGGGAGTCCGCAGATACGCAGTATTTT. The chain employs TRBV5-1 and TRBJ2-3, with D tentatively TRBD1 (6 bases). Germline V CDR1 and CDR2: SGHRS, YFSETQ. This CDR3 region has 14 residues. V was cut by 3 bases and J by 4 bases, with 12 bases left in between.

The V and J genes are TRBV5-1 and TRBJ1-1, with a possible D match to TRBD1 (6 bases). Germline CDR1 reads SGHRS; CDR2 reads YFSETQ. This CDR3 region has 15 residues. Trimming left V 1 base short and J 0 bases short, with 10 bases between. The CDR3 DNA is TGCGCCAGCAGCTTGTGGTCAGGGGTGAACACTGAAGCTTTCTTT. This codes for CASSLWSGVNTEAFF.

The chain combines TRBV7-8 with TRBJ2-3, with D possibly TRBD1 on 6 matching bases. The V end lost 5 bases, the J end lost 10 bases, and 22 bases lay between the germline ends. Per germline, CDR1 SGHVS and CDR2 FQNEAQ. The CDR3 length is 15 residues. The CDR3 region has the DNA TGTGCCAGCAGCGTTCAACAGGGTGGGGTCGGGTCGCAGTATTTT. This translates into CASSVQQGGVGSQYF.

V and J are TRBV5-1 and TRBJ1-4; D gene ambiguous. CDR3 size: 14 residues. The germline V gene encodes CDR1 SGHRS and CDR2 YFSETQ. Between the trimmed V and J ends, which lost 4 bases and 8 bases, there was a span of 15 bases. Written as DNA, the CDR3 is TGCGCCAGCAGCGCCATGGGTTCACAGGAAAAACTGTTTTTT. It is translated as CASSAMGSQEKLFF.